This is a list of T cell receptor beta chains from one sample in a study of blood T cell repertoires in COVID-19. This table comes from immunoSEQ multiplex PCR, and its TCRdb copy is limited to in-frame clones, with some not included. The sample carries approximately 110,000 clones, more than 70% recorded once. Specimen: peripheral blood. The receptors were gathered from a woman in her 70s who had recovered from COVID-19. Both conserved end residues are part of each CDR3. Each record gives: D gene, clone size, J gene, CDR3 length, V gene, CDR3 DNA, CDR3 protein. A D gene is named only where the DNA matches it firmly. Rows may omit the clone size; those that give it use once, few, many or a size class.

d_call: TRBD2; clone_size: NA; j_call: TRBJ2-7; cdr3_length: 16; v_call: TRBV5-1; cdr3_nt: TGCGCCAGCAGCCCCGAGGGAGGGCCCTTATGGTACGAGCAGTACTTC; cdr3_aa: CASSPEGGPLWYEQYF
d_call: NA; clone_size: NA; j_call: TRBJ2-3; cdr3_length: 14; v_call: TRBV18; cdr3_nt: TGTGCCAGCTCACCACGGGGCGGCACAGATACGCAGTATTTT; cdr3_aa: CASSPRGGTDTQYF
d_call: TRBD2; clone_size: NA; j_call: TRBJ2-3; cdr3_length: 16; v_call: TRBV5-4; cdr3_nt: TGTGCCAGCAGCTTGACTAGCGGGGGACCGACAGATACGCAGTATTTT; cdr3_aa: CASSLTSGGPTDTQYF
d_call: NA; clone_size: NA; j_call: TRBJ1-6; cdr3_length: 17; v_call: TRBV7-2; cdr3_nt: TGTGCCAGCAGCCACAGACGGTGGCGCGCCTATAATTCACCCCTCCACTTT; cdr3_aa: CASSHRRWRAYNSPLHF
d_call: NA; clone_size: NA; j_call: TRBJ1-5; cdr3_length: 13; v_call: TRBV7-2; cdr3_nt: TGTGCCAGCAGCGCAGACGGGAATCAGCCCCAGCATTTT; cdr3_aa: CASSADGNQPQHF
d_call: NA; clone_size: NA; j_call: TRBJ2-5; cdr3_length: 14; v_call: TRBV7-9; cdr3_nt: TGTGCCAGCAGCGTGGGGGCCGGCCAAGAGACCCAGTACTTC; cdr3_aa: CASSVGAGQETQYF
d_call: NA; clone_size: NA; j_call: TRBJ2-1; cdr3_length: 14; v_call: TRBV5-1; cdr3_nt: TGCGCCAGCAGTCTCAAGCCTAGCGACAATGAGCAGTTCTTC; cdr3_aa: CASSLKPSDNEQFF
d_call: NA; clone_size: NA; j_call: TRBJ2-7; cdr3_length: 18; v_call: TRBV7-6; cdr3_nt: TGTGCCAGCAGCTTAGGGGGCGACAGGGAGGTCCCTCACGACGAGCAGTACTTC; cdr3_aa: CASSLGGDREVPHDEQYF
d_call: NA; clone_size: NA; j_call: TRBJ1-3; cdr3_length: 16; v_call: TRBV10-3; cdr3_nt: TGTGCCATCAGTGACAGTGGGAGAAAAGCAGAAAACACCATATATTTT; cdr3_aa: CAISDSGRKAENTIYF
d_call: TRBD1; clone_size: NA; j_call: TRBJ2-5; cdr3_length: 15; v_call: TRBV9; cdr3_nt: TGTGCCAGCAGCGAGAGGGGGACAGGCGGAGAGACCCAGTACTTC; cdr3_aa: CASSERGTGGETQYF
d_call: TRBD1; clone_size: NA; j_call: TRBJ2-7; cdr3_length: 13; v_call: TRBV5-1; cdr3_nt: TGCGCCAGCGCCAGACAGGGTCCGGGGGAGCAGTACTTC; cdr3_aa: CASARQGPGEQYF
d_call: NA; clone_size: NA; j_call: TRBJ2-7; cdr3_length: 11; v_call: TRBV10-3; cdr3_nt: TGTGCCACCGCGGGCTCCTACGAGCAGTACTTC; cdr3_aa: CATAGSYEQYF
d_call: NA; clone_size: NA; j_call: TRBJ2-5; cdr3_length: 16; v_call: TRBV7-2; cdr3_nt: TGTGCCAGCAGCTTGTCGGGGAGTAAGGGCCAAGAGACCCAGTACTTC; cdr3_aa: CASSLSGSKGQETQYF
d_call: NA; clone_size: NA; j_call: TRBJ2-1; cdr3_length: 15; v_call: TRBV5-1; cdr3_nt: TGCGCCAGCAGCGGGCACAGGGAATTGGCGGATGAGCAGTTCTTC; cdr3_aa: CASSGHRELADEQFF
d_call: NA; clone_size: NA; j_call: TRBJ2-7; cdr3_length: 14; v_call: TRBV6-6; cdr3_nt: TGTGCCAGCAGTTACTCAGGCAGGGCCTACGAGCAGTACTTC; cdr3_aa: CASSYSGRAYEQYF
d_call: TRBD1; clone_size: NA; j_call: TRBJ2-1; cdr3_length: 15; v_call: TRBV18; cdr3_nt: TGTGCCAGCTCACCCTACCCCAGGACAGGCAATGAGCAGTTCTTC; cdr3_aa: CASSPYPRTGNEQFF
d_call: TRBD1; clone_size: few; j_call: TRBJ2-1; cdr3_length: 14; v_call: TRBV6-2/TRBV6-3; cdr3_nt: TGTGCCAGCAGTGACAGGGGCGTCTACAATGAGCAGTTCTTC; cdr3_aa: CASSDRGVYNEQFF
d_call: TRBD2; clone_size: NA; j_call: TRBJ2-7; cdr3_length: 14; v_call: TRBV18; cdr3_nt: TGTGCCAGCTCCCAGACTAGCGGGATGTACGAGCAGTACTTC; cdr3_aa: CASSQTSGMYEQYF
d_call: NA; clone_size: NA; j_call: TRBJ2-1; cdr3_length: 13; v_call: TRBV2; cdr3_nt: TGTGCCAGCAGGTGGAGCCAAAACAATGAGCAGTTCTTC; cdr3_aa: CASRWSQNNEQFF
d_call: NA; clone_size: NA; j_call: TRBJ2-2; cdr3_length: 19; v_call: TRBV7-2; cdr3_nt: TGTGCCAGCAGCTACGGGACACCACAGCACCTCACGGGAACCGGGGAGCTGTTTTTT; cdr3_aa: CASSYGTPQHLTGTGELFF
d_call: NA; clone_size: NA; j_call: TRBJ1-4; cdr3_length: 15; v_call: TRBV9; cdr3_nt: TGTGCCAGCAGCGCAACAGGCGCTCTAGGTGAAAAACTGTTTTTT; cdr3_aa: CASSATGALGEKLFF
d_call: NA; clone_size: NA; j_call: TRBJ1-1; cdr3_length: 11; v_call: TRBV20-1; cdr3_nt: TGCAGAGGACAGTTTCACACTGAAGCTTTCTTT; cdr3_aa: CRGQFHTEAFF
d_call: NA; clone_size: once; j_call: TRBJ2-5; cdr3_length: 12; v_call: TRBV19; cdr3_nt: TGTGCCAGTAGTCAGACGAGGGAGACCCAGTACTTC; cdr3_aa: CASSQTRETQYF
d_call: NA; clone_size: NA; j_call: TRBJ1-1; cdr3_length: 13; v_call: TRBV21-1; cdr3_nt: TGTGCCAGGACAAAGGCCCAGGGCACTGAAGCTTTCTTT; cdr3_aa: CARTKAQGTEAFF
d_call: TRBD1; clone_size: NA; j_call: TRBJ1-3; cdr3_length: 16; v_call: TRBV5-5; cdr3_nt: TGTGCCAGCAGCTTTGGACAGGGGGCGTCTGGAAACACCATATATTTT; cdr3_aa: CASSFGQGASGNTIYF
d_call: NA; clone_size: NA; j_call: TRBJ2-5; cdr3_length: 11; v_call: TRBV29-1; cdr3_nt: TGCAGCGTTGTACGGCAAGAGACCCAGTACTTC; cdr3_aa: CSVVRQETQYF
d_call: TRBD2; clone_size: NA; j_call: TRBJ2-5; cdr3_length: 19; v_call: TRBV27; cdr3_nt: TGTGCCAGCAGTCCTGTTCGGACTAGCGGGAGGGAAGGGGGGGAGACCCAGTACTTC; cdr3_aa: CASSPVRTSGREGGETQYF
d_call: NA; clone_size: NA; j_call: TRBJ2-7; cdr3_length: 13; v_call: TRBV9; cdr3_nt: TGTGCCAGCAGCGTAGATGAGGGATACGAGCAGTACTTC; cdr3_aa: CASSVDEGYEQYF
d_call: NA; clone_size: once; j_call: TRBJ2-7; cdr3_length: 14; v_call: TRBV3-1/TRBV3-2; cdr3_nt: TGTGCCAGCAGCTCTCCCCCGAGCTCCTACGAGCAGTACTTC; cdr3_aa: CASSSPPSSYEQYF
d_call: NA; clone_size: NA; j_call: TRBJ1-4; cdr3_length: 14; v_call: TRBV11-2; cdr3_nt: TGTGCCAGCAGCCCATACAGGGTTGGTGAAAAACTGTTTTTT; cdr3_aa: CASSPYRVGEKLFF
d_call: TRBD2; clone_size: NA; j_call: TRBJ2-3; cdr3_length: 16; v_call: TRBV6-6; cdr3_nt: TGTGCCAGCAGACAACTAGCGGGAGTGGGCCGGGGGACGCAGTATTTT; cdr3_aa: CASRQLAGVGRGTQYF
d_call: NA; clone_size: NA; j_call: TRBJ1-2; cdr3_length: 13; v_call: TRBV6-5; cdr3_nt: TGTGCCAGCAGTTACTCGACTTCCTCAGGCTACACCTTC; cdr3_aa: CASSYSTSSGYTF
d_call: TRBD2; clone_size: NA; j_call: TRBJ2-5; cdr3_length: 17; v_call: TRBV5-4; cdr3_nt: TGTGCCAGCAGCTTGGGACTAGCGGTAATGACTCAAGAGACCCAGTACTTC; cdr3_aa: CASSLGLAVMTQETQYF
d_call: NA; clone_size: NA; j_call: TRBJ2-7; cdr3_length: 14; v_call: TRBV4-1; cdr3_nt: TGCGCCAGCAGCCAAGAGAGGGGGGGCTACGAGCAGTACTTC; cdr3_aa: CASSQERGGYEQYF
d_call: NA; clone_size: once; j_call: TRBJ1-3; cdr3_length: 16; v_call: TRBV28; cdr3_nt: TGTGCCAGCAGTTTAAGGGTGCGGGGCTTTGGAAACACCATATATTTT; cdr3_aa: CASSLRVRGFGNTIYF
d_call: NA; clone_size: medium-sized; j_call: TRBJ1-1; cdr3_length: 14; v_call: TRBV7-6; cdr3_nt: TGTGCCAGCAGCTTAGGGCAGGGGATAGCTGAAGCTTTCTTT; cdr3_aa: CASSLGQGIAEAFF
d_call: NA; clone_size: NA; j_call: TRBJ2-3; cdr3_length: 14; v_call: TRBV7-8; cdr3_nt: TGTGCCAGCAGCTTATCAAGCGGCACAGATACGCAGTATTTT; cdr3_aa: CASSLSSGTDTQYF
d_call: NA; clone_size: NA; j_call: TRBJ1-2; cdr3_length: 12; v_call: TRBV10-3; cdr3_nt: TGTGCCAGCCAGGGATCCGGCTATGGCTACACCTTC; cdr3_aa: CASQGSGYGYTF
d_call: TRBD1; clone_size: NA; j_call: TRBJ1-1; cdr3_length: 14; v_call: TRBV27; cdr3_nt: TGTGCCAGCAGTTTCGCAGGGGGAGGTACTGAAGCTTTCTTT; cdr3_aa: CASSFAGGGTEAFF
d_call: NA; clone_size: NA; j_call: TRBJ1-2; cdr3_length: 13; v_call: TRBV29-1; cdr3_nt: TGCAGCGTTCTTAACAAAGCTAACTATGGCTACACCTTC; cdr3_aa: CSVLNKANYGYTF
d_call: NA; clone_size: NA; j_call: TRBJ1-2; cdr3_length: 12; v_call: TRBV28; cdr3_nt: TGTGCCAGCAGTTCGATAGAGCGAGGCTACACCTTC; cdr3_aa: CASSSIERGYTF
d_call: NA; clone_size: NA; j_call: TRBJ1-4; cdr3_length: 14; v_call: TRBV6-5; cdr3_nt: TGTGCCAGCAGCTACGGACAAGTGGGTGAAAAACTGTTTTTT; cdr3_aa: CASSYGQVGEKLFF
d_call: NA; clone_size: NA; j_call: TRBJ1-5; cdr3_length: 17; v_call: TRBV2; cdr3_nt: TGTGCCAGCAGCCAATTTCTGGACAGTCCCTCAAATCAGCCCCAGCATTTT; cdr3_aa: CASSQFLDSPSNQPQHF
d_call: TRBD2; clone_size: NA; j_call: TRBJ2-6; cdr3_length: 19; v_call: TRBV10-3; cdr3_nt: TGTGCCATCAGTGAAAGCGGGGGGAGCGGCACTGGGAGGGCCAACGTCCTGACTTTC; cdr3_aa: CAISESGGSGTGRANVLTF
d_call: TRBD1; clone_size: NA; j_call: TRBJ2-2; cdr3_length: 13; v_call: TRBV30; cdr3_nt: TGTGCCTGGAGGACAGGGGGCACCGGGGAGCTGTTTTTT; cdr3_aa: CAWRTGGTGELFF
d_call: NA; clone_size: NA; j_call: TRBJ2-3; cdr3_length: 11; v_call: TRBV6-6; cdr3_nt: TGTGCCAGCACCCGAGGGGATACGCAGTATTTT; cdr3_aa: CASTRGDTQYF